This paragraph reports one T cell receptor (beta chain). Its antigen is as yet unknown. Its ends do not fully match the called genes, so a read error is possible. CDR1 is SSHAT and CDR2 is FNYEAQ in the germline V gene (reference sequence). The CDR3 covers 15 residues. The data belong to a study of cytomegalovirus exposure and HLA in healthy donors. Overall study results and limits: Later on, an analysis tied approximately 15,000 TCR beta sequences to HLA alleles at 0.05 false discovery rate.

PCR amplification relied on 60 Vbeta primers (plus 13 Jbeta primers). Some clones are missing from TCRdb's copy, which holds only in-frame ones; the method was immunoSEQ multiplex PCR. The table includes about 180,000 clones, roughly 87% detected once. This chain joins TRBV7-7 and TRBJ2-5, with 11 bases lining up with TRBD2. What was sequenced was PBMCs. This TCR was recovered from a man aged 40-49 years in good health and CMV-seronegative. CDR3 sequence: CASSLAGGKQETQYF. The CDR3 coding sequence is TGTGCTAGCAGCTTAGCGGGGGGGAAACAAGAGACCCAGTACTTC.